Below are 5 T cell receptor beta chains sequenced from a single sample in a study of CD8 T cells in ankylosing spondylitis (dated by TCRdb to the late 2010s). The library was generated by 5' RACE. Sequencing instrument: Illumina HiSeq 2500. The public sequencing data were trimmed at Q25 with fastp and processed into clonotypes with MiXCR by TCRdb, which kept only in-frame beta chains. Entries that share a CDR3 protein sequence are merged under the most common genes and DNA. The sample contains around 280,000 distinct CDR3 sequences, around 19% of them found a single time. The ten largest clonotypes hold 7.5% to 9.5% of the sample. Input material: blood, either unsorted or a sorted T cell fraction (not recorded which). These receptors all come from a male donor with ankylosing spondylitis or in good health (not recorded which).

Here the CDR3 reads CSASASGRAGSYNEQFF. CDR3 DNA sequence: TGCAGTGCTAGCGCTAGCGGGAGGGCCGGCTCCTACAATGAGCAGTTCTTC. The chain carries TRBV20-1 and TRBJ2-1, with 12 bases matching TRBD2. This CDR3 spans 17 amino acids. With 3 bases clipped from V and 0 bases from J, the junction kept 6 bases outside the gene matches. Germline CDR1 is DFQATT and CDR2 is SNEGSKA (reference sequence).

This clonotype occurred a few times. The J gene is TRBJ2-3, the V gene TRBV20-1; TRBD2 is a possible D gene (6 bases). Looked up from germline, CDR1 is DFQATT and CDR2 is SNEGSKA (reference sequence). Trimming shortened V by 3 bases and J by 2 bases, and 15 bases separated the two germline ends. This CDR3 spans 15 amino acids. CDR3 amino acids: CSARGVGGLTDTQYF. CDR3 DNA: TGCAGTGCTAGGGGCGTGGGGGGTCTCACAGATACGCAGTATTTT.

The chain carries TRBV3-1 and TRBJ2-5; D is possibly TRBD2 (6 bases). From germline, CDR1 is LGHDT and CDR2 YNNKEL (reference sequence). V lost 3 bases and J lost 2, with 13 bases in between. The CDR3 contains 15 residues. CDR3 residues: CASSHGTGIQETQYF. The CDR3 coding sequence is TGTGCCAGCAGCCACGGGACTGGGATACAAGAGACCCAGTACTTC.

This clonotype has only a few counts. The V gene is TRBV12-3 or TRBV12-4, the J gene TRBJ2-2; a possible D gene is TRBD1 (5 bases). The CDR3 totals 12 residues. Trimming stripped 6 bases from V and 6 bases from J, with 8 bases between. Written as DNA, the CDR3 is TGTGCCAGCAGGGTAGGGGCCGGGGAGCTGTTTTTT. Translated: CASRVGAGELFF.

The V gene is TRBV3-1, the J gene TRBJ1-1, with D possibly being TRBD1 (5 bases). V dropped 1 base and J dropped 9 bases, with 9 bases sitting between them. In germline, CDR1 is LGHDT, CDR2 YNNKEL (reference sequence). CDR3 size: 12 residues. In DNA form, the CDR3 reads TGTGCCAGCAGCCAAGGGCCAGGGAAAGCTTTCTTT. Translation gives CASSQGPGKAFF.